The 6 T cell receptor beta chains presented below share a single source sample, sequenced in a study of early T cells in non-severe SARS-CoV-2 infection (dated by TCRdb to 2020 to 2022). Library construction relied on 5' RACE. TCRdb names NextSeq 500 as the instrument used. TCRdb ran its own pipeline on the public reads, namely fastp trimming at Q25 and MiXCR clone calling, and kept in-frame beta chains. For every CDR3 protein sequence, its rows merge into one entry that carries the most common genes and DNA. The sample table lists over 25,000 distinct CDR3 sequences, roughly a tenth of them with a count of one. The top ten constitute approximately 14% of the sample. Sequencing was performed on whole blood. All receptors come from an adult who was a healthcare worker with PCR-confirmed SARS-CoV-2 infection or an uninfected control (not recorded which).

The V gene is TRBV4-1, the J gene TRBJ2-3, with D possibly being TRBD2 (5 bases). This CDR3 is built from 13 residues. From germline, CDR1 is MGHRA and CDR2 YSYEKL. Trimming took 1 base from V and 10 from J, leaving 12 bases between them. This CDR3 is CASSQVHGVAQYF. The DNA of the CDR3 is TGCGCCAGCAGCCAAGTCCACGGGGTCGCGCAGTATTTT.

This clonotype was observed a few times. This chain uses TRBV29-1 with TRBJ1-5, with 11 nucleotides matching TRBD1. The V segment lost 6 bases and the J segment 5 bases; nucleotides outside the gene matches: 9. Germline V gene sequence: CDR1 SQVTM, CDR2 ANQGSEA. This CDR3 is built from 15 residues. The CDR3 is CSVLGQGARDQPQHF. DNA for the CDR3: TGCAGCGTCCTCGGACAGGGGGCGAGGGATCAGCCCCAGCATTTT.

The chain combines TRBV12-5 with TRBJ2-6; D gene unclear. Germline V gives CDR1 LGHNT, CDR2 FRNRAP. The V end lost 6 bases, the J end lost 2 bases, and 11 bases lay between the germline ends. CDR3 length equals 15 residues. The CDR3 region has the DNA TGTGCTAGTGGCCCGTCAAGCCCTGGGGCCAACGTCCTGACTTTC. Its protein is CASGPSSPGANVLTF.

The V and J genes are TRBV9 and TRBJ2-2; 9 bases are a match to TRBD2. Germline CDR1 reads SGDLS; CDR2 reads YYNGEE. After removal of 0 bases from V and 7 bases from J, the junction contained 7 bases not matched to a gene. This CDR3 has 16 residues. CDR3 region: CASSVVVAGAIGELFF. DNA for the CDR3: TGTGCCAGCAGCGTAGTGGTAGCGGGGGCCATCGGGGAGCTGTTTTTT.

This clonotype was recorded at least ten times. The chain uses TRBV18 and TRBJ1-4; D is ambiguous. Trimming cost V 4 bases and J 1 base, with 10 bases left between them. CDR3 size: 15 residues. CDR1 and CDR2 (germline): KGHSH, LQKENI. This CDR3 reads CASSLVFGTNEKLFF. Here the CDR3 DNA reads TGTGCCAGCTCACTGGTTTTCGGAACTAATGAAAAACTGTTTTTT.

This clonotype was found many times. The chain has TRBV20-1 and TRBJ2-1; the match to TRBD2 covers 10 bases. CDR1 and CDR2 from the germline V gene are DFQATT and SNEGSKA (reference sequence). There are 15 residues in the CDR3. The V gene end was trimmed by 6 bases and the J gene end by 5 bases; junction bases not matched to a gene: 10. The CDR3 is CSAISGGPLNNEQFF. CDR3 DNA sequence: TGCAGTGCAATTAGCGGGGGGCCCCTTAACAATGAGCAGTTCTTC.